Listed below are T cell receptor beta chains from one sample, sequenced in a study of regulatory T cells in long-lasting Graves disease. TCRdb re-called the multiplex PCR reads with MiXCR, one entry per CDR3 protein. Among hundreds of thousands of distinct CDR3 sequences listed, roughly 20% were seen once. Sequencing used peripheral blood mononuclear cells (PBMCs), obtained when the disease was refractory, from a patient treated with antithyroid drugs. These receptors originate from a female donor with Graves disease. Each CDR3 is given with its conserved first and last residue. The D gene is left open where the match is weak. Not all rows give a size; the values are once, few, many and, for expanded clones, a class.

V	D	J	size	CDR3	DNA
TRBV2	NA	TRBJ2-7	many	CASGGLVEQYF	TGTGCCAGCGGCGGACTCGTCGAGCAGTACTTC
TRBV2	NA	TRBJ1-3	NA	CASSERRISGNTIYF	TGTGCCAGCAGTGAACGGCGGATCTCTGGAAACACCATATATTTT
TRBV9	TRBD1	TRBJ2-3	NA	CASSVLDRAADTQYF	TGTGCCAGCAGCGTCCTCGACAGGGCGGCAGATACGCAGTATTTT
TRBV2	NA	TRBJ2-7	many	CASGISYEQYF	TGTGCCAGTGGAATCTCCTACGAGCAGTACTTC
TRBV28	TRBD1	TRBJ2-7	few	CASSLDRGTAEQYF	TGTGCCAGCAGTTTAGACAGGGGGACGGCCGAGCAGTACTTC
TRBV5-1	NA	TRBJ1-2	NA	CASSLAEGSTNYGYTF	TGCGCCAGCAGCTTGGCCGAGGGATCGACTAACTATGGCTACACCTTC
TRBV29-1	NA	TRBJ1-1	NA	CSVESGESTEAFF	TGCAGCGTTGAGTCTGGAGAGTCCACTGAAGCTTTCTTT
TRBV9	TRBD2	TRBJ2-7	NA	CASSGTGLAGDEQYF	TGTGCCAGCAGCGGAACGGGACTAGCGGGAGACGAGCAGTACTTC
TRBV6-2/TRBV6-3	NA	TRBJ1-3	NA	CASSYPSQAFSGNTIYF	TGTGCCAGCAGTTACCCTTCCCAGGCGTTCTCTGGAAACACCATATATTTT
TRBV12-5	NA	TRBJ2-7	many	CASGFDYEQYF	TGTGCTAGTGGTTTCGACTACGAGCAGTACTTC
TRBV20-1	TRBD2	TRBJ2-7	NA	CSGLKTSGSYEQYF	TGCAGTGGCCTCAAGACTAGCGGATCCTACGAGCAGTACTTC
TRBV2	TRBD1	TRBJ1-5	many	CASRPDRVGRQPQHF	TGTGCCAGCAGGCCTGACAGGGTAGGGCGTCAGCCCCAGCATTTT
TRBV25-1	NA	TRBJ2-7	once	CASRGYGTYEQYF	TGTGCCAGCAGGGGCTATGGCACCTACGAGCAGTACTTC
TRBV3-1	NA	TRBJ2-4	many	CASSQGQGNENIQYF	TGTGCCAGCAGCCAAGGCCAGGGGAATGAAAACATTCAGTACTTC
TRBV2	NA	TRBJ1-2	NA	CASSDIANYGYTF	TGTGCCAGCAGTGATATAGCTAACTATGGCTACACCTTC
TRBV6-8	TRBD2	TRBJ2-1	once	CASSYSREINEQFF	TGTGCCAGCAGTTACTCGCGGGAGATCAATGAGCAGTTCTTC
TRBV20-1	NA	TRBJ2-7	many	CSARNSRTVYEQYF	TGCAGTGCTAGAAACTCTCGGACAGTCTACGAGCAGTACTTC
TRBV3-1	NA	TRBJ2-5	many	CASSQFLETQYF	TGTGCCAGCAGCCAATTTTTGGAGACCCAGTACTTC
TRBV11-2	NA	TRBJ1-6	many	CASSLSRGSNSPLHF	TGTGCCAGCAGCTTAAGCCGGGGTTCTAATTCACCCCTCCACTTT
TRBV20-1	NA	TRBJ2-4	few	CSARDSSGRNIQYF	TGCAGTGCTAGAGATTCTTCGGGACGAAACATTCAGTACTTC
TRBV4-1	NA	TRBJ2-7	NA	CASSFWMTGNYEQYF	TGCGCCAGCAGCTTTTGGATGACGGGAAACTACGAGCAGTACTTC
TRBV7-9	TRBD1	TRBJ2-7	few	CASSDGDRGTYEQYF	TGTGCCAGCAGCGACGGAGACAGGGGGACCTACGAGCAGTACTTC
TRBV29-1	NA	TRBJ2-7	NA	CSVFPGRDEQYF	TGCAGCGTTTTCCCGGGACGGGACGAGCAGTACTTC
TRBV28	NA	TRBJ2-7	many	CASTRGGYEQYF	TGTGCCAGCACTCGAGGGGGCTACGAGCAGTACTTC
TRBV6-1	TRBD1	TRBJ1-3	many	CASSPTGFAGNTIYF	TGTGCCAGCAGTCCGACAGGGTTTGCTGGAAACACCATATATTTT
TRBV11-2	NA	TRBJ1-5	NA	CATGDGNRPQHF	TGTGCTACCGGGGACGGCAATCGGCCCCAGCATTTT
TRBV28	NA	TRBJ1-4	many	CASGKQRANEKLFF	TGTGCCAGCGGGAAACAGAGGGCTAATGAAAAACTGTTTTTT
TRBV6-2/TRBV6-3	TRBD2	TRBJ2-7	many	CASSYGLAGGFTYEQYF	TGTGCCAGCAGTTACGGCCTAGCGGGAGGGTTCACTTACGAGCAGTACTTC
TRBV11-2	TRBD2	TRBJ2-7	many	CASSHRLAAYEQYF	TGTGCCAGCAGCCACCGACTAGCGGCCTACGAGCAGTACTTC
TRBV6-1	NA	TRBJ2-6	NA	CASISLGGRTISGANVLTF	TGTGCCAGCATCTCCTTGGGGGGTCGGACAATCTCTGGGGCCAACGTCCTGACTTTC
TRBV12-3/TRBV12-4	NA	TRBJ2-6	many	CASRQQGLGANVLTF	TGTGCCAGCAGGCAACAGGGCCTTGGGGCCAACGTCCTGACTTTC
TRBV7-2	TRBD1	TRBJ2-7	few	CASSSGTGGYPYEQYF	TGTGCCAGCAGCTCCGGGACAGGGGGATACCCCTACGAGCAGTACTTC
TRBV7-2	NA	TRBJ1-2	NA	CASSFGQPYGYTF	TGTGCCAGCAGCTTTGGACAGCCCTATGGCTACACCTTC
TRBV28	NA	TRBJ2-7	many	CASSFADQLEQYF	TGTGCCAGCAGTTTTGCGGATCAACTCGAGCAGTACTTC
TRBV30	NA	TRBJ2-4	many	CAWSEPWGAKNIQYF	TGTGCCTGGAGCGAACCTTGGGGTGCCAAAAACATTCAGTACTTC
TRBV27	NA	TRBJ1-1	many	CASSDWGVTEAFF	TGTGCCAGCAGTGATTGGGGGGTAACTGAAGCTTTCTTT
TRBV24-1	NA	TRBJ1-2	many	CATSEPDYGYTF	TGTGCCACCAGTGAACCGGACTATGGCTACACCTTC
TRBV7-9	NA	TRBJ1-1	NA	CASSLGRSGEAFF	TGTGCCAGCAGTCTCGGACGGAGCGGTGAAGCTTTCTTT
TRBV7-9	TRBD2	TRBJ2-5	many	CASSFLAGVRKETQYF	TGTGCCAGCAGCTTTTTAGCGGGAGTCAGGAAAGAGACCCAGTACTTC
TRBV29-1	TRBD1	TRBJ1-4	many	CSVARTGTNEKLFF	TGCAGCGTAGCTCGGACAGGAACTAATGAAAAACTGTTTTTT
TRBV12-3/TRBV12-4	NA	TRBJ1-2	NA	CASSLRRPFKGYTF	TGTGCCAGCAGTTTACGGCGGCCCTTCAAAGGCTACACCTTC
TRBV7-9	NA	TRBJ1-2	NA	CASSPTGQEGDGYTF	TGTGCCAGCAGCCCGACGGGACAAGAAGGGGATGGCTACACCTTC
TRBV5-1	NA	TRBJ2-7	NA	CASSLGRVGHEQYF	TGCGCCAGCAGCTTGGGGAGAGTAGGCCACGAGCAGTACTTC
TRBV7-2	NA	TRBJ2-2	few	CASSLTPDTPGAGELFF	TGTGCCAGCAGCTTGACACCGGACACCCCTGGGGCCGGGGAGCTGTTTTTT
TRBV5-4	TRBD1	TRBJ1-2	few	CASSPGTGLVGYTF	TGTGCCAGCAGCCCCGGGACAGGGCTTGTTGGCTACACCTTC
TRBV2	NA	TRBJ1-1	many	CASGRWSEAFF	TGTGCCAGTGGGAGATGGTCTGAAGCTTTCTTT
TRBV3-1	NA	TRBJ1-2	many	CASSPRTSYGYTF	TGTGCCAGCAGCCCTCGGACAAGCTATGGCTACACCTTC